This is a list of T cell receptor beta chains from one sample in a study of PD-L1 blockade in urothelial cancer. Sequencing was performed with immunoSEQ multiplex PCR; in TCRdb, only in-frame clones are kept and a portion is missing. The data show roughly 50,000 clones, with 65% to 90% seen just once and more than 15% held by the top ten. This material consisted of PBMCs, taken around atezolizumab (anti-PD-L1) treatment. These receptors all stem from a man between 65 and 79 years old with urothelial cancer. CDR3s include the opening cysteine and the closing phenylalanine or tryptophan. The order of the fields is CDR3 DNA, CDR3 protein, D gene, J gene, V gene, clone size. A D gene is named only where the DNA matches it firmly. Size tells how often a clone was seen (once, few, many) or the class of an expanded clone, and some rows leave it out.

TGTGCCAGCAGCTTATCCGACAGCCCAGTAGGGCAGTATTTT	CASSLSDSPVGQYF	.	TRBJ2-3	TRBV7-9	.
TGTGCCAGCAGCGTAGGAGAGGTTAACACTGAAGCTTTCTTT	CASSVGEVNTEAFF	.	TRBJ1-1	TRBV9	.
TGTGCCAGCAGCGTGGAGGGGAGGACTGAAGCTTTCTTT	CASSVEGRTEAFF	.	TRBJ1-1	TRBV27	.
TGTGCCAGCAGTTCCGGCCCAGGGCCGCAATATGGCTACACCTTC	CASSSGPGPQYGYTF	.	TRBJ1-2	TRBV27	.
TGTGCCAGCAGCCCGGGACAGGGGGCAGGGCAGCCCCAGCATTTT	CASSPGQGAGQPQHF	TRBD1	TRBJ1-5	TRBV28	.
TGCAGTGCCCGACTGCAGATCTACGCGTATTTT	CSARLQIYAYF	.	TRBJ2-3	TRBV20-1	.
TGTGCAAGTCGCGTGAGGGGGCTCGAGAAGACTAATGAAAAACTGTTTTTT	CASRVRGLEKTNEKLFF	.	TRBJ1-4	TRBV12-2	.
TGTGCCAGACATCGTGACAAATTATCCTACGAGCAGTACTTC	CARHRDKLSYEQYF	.	TRBJ2-7	TRBV5-3	.
TGTGCCAGCAGCCTCGGACAGGAAGAGACCCAGTACTTC	CASSLGQEETQYF	TRBD1	TRBJ2-5	TRBV7-7	.
TGTGCCAGCAGCTCATCCCAGGGCAACAATCAGCCCCAGCATTTT	CASSSSQGNNQPQHF	.	TRBJ1-5	TRBV28	once
TGCAGCGTTGAAGATCGGGTGGTAGCGGTCGGTGGCTACACCTTC	CSVEDRVVAVGGYTF	.	TRBJ1-2	TRBV29-1	.
TGTGCCTGGAGTGCCCCGGAAGAGGGTGAAAAACTGTTTTTT	CAWSAPEEGEKLFF	.	TRBJ1-4	TRBV30	.
TGTGCCAGCAGCCCAGGGACTCCGGGGGCCTACGAGCAGTACTTC	CASSPGTPGAYEQYF	.	TRBJ2-7	TRBV7-9	once
TGTGCCGTCAGGGTAAGAGGCTATGGCTACACCTTC	CAVRVRGYGYTF	.	TRBJ1-2	TRBV19	few
TGTGCCAGCAGTCCAGGTTTCGGGAGGGGCCTCAGCTCCTACAATGAGCAGTTCTTC	CASSPGFGRGLSSYNEQFF	TRBD2	TRBJ2-1	TRBV28	.
TGCAGCGTCGGACTAGCGGTAGGCGAGCAGTACTTC	CSVGLAVGEQYF	TRBD2	TRBJ2-7	TRBV29-1	.
TGTGCCAGCAGTTCCGGGGGGGGACTAGCGCTTTACAATGAGCAGTTCTTC	CASSSGGGLALYNEQFF	TRBD2	TRBJ2-1	TRBV27	.
TGTGCCAGCAGCTCCGGACTAGCGGGAGGGACCTACGAGCAGTACTTC	CASSSGLAGGTYEQYF	TRBD2	TRBJ2-7	TRBV11-3	.
TGTGCCAGCAACCGACAGGCTTCCCACGAGCAGTACTTC	CASNRQASHEQYF	.	TRBJ2-7	TRBV2	.
TGCAGCGTTGAACCCCGGGACAGCTACACCGGGGAGCTGTTTTTT	CSVEPRDSYTGELFF	TRBD1	TRBJ2-2	TRBV29-1	.
TGTGCCAGCAGCGACCAATCTAGCGTAGGTGAGCAGTTCTTC	CASSDQSSVGEQFF	.	TRBJ2-1	TRBV7-6	.
TGTGCCATCAGTGAGTCGATCAGGGGCGAAGCTTTCTTT	CAISESIRGEAFF	.	TRBJ1-1	TRBV10-3	once
TGCAGCGTTGGAGCGAGGGGGAGTGGTGGAAACACCATATATTTT	CSVGARGSGGNTIYF	.	TRBJ1-3	TRBV29-1	.
TGTGCCAGCTCACCACAGGACAGGAGGAACGGGGAGCTGTTTTTT	CASSPQDRRNGELFF	TRBD1	TRBJ2-2	TRBV18	.
TGTGCCAGCAGCTTGGACACAGACACTGAAGCTTTCTTT	CASSLDTDTEAFF	.	TRBJ1-1	TRBV5-4	once
TGCAGCGGACAGGGGGGACTCGTGAACACTGAAGCTTTCTTT	CSGQGGLVNTEAFF	TRBD1	TRBJ1-1	TRBV29-1	.
TGTGCCACCTCAGAGGGGGGGGTAGACTACAATGAGCAGTTCTTC	CATSEGGVDYNEQFF	.	TRBJ2-1	TRBV19	.
TGTGCCAGTAGCATTTTGGGACAGGGAGACCAGCCCCAGCATTTT	CASSILGQGDQPQHF	TRBD1	TRBJ1-5	TRBV19	.
TGTGCCAGCAGCTCCACTAGCGGGAGCGGGGGGACCCAGTACTTC	CASSSTSGSGGTQYF	TRBD2	TRBJ2-5	TRBV7-3	.
TGTGCCACCAGCAGAGGAGCGGGGTACCAAGAGACCCAGTACTTC	CATSRGAGYQETQYF	TRBD2	TRBJ2-5	TRBV15	.
TGTGCCAGCAGTTACTCGAGGGCTAGCGGCACAGATACGCAGTATTTT	CASSYSRASGTDTQYF	.	TRBJ2-3	TRBV6-5	.
TGCAGCGTGCTCCGGGAGCTTTACCAAGAGACCCAGTACTTC	CSVLRELYQETQYF	.	TRBJ2-5	TRBV29-1	.
TGTGCCAGCAGCGGGCCAAGGACTCCTCCCTATGAGCAGTTCTTC	CASSGPRTPPYEQFF	.	TRBJ2-1	TRBV7-9	many
TGTGCCTGGGATAGACCAGGGTCTCGCGGCTACACCTTC	CAWDRPGSRGYTF	.	TRBJ1-2	TRBV30	.
TGTGCCAGCAGCCCCCAAGGAGGTTCTAGCACAGATACGCAGTATTTT	CASSPQGGSSTDTQYF	.	TRBJ2-3	TRBV11-2	.
TGTGCCAGCATCGGGACAGGTACCTACGAGCAGTACTTC	CASIGTGTYEQYF	TRBD1	TRBJ2-7	TRBV27	.
TGTGCCAGTAGTACAGCGGGAGGGCCGGCCTACGAGCAGTACTTC	CASSTAGGPAYEQYF	TRBD2	TRBJ2-7	TRBV19	.
TGTGCCAGCAGCCCGCAAACAGAGGGCAAGAACACTGAAGCTTTCTTT	CASSPQTEGKNTEAFF	.	TRBJ1-1	TRBV4-2	.
TGTGCCACCACCCCGGGACAGGGGTTATATGGCTACACCTTC	CATTPGQGLYGYTF	TRBD1	TRBJ1-2	TRBV15	.
TGCGCCAGCAGCCAACACCACCCTAGCGACGGTTACAATGAGCAGTTCTTC	CASSQHHPSDGYNEQFF	.	TRBJ2-1	TRBV4-1	once
TGTGCCAGCAGCCACGGACAGGGGGGAGCTTTCTTT	CASSHGQGGAFF	TRBD1	TRBJ1-1	TRBV4-2	.
TGTGCCAGCAGTCCAGGACAGGGGGTTGGGAAACTGTTTTTT	CASSPGQGVGKLFF	TRBD1	TRBJ1-4	TRBV25-1	.
TGTGCCAGCAGCTCTAAGGTGCGGGGGGCCTCTAACTATGGCTACACCTTC	CASSSKVRGASNYGYTF	.	TRBJ1-2	TRBV27	.
TGTGCCAGCAGTCCCGGACAGGGTGGGGCTAACTATGGCTACACCTTC	CASSPGQGGANYGYTF	TRBD1	TRBJ1-2	TRBV5-8	.
TGTGCCATCAGTGAGTCCAGTTACGAGCAGTACTTC	CAISESSYEQYF	.	TRBJ2-7	TRBV10-3	.
TGTGCCAGCAGCTCCGGGACAGGGGGAGAGCAGTACTTC	CASSSGTGGEQYF	TRBD1	TRBJ2-7	TRBV27	.
TGTGCCAGCAGTCCGAAGACCGGGACTAGCGGGAGTAATGAGCAGTTCTTC	CASSPKTGTSGSNEQFF	TRBD2	TRBJ2-1	TRBV27	.
TGTGCCAGCAGTTCTCTAGATGACTACGAGCAGTACTTC	CASSSLDDYEQYF	.	TRBJ2-7	TRBV27	.
TGTGCCAGCAGTTCAGGGACTTACCCATACGAGCAGTACTTC	CASSSGTYPYEQYF	.	TRBJ2-7	TRBV28	.
TGTGCCAGCACCTTGGACAGGGGCCGGTACGAGCAGTACTTC	CASTLDRGRYEQYF	TRBD1	TRBJ2-7	TRBV2	.
TGTGCCAGCAGTCCCCAGGGCGGGAGTTCTTACAATGAGCAGTTCTTC	CASSPQGGSSYNEQFF	TRBD2	TRBJ2-1	TRBV6-6	.
TGTGCCAGCAGCTTTACCGGGATCCTTGGCGAGTTCTTC	CASSFTGILGEFF	.	TRBJ2-1	TRBV5-4	.
TGTGCCAGCAGTGAGGACGGGGACTCTGGAAACACCATATATTTT	CASSEDGDSGNTIYF	.	TRBJ1-3	TRBV6-1	.
TGTGCCAGCAGCTTAGCGGGACAGGGCAACACCATATATTTT	CASSLAGQGNTIYF	TRBD1	TRBJ1-3	TRBV7-9	.
TGTGCCAGCAGCCAAGATTTTGTACTAGCGGGAGACGAGCAGTACTTC	CASSQDFVLAGDEQYF	TRBD2	TRBJ2-7	TRBV4-2	.
TGTGCCAGCAGCTTCCTTGGAGGGAACGCCGGGGAGCTGTTTTTT	CASSFLGGNAGELFF	.	TRBJ2-2	TRBV5-6	.
TGCGCCAGCACCGCACAGGGGACTGAGACCCAGTACTTC	CASTAQGTETQYF	.	TRBJ2-5	TRBV10-2	.
TGTGCCAGCAGCCCCCGACCGACAGGGAGAAGCTATGGCTACACCTTC	CASSPRPTGRSYGYTF	TRBD1	TRBJ1-2	TRBV9	.
TGTGCCAGCACTAACCGAACAGGGATCTACGAGCAGTACTTC	CASTNRTGIYEQYF	.	TRBJ2-7	TRBV6-5	.